The next 28 T cell receptor gamma chains were all read from a single sample in a study of γδ T cells in repeated Plasmodium falciparum infection (dated by TCRdb to about 2021). Libraries were prepared through multiplex PCR. TCRdb names Illumina MiSeq as the instrument used. TCRdb reanalyzed the public reads with the CATT caller, and identical DNA sequences were merged afterwards. This sample holds tens of thousands of gamma-chain clones; around 2.9% were observed only once. The ten biggest clones cover about 33% of the sample. For bulk TCR repertoire analysis, Vgamma9/Vdelta2+ and Vdelta2-negative gammadelta T cell populations were isolated by flow sorting from peripheral blood mononuclear cells. Sequencing was performed on gamma-delta T cells from blood. These receptors came from a pool of human donors (malaria-infected and uninfected, not separated).

This clone was seen a handful of times. A far larger clone lies a single base away; this is likely a read error. Other DNA sequences from this sample encode an identical CDR3 as well. V gene TRGV4 combines with J gene TRGJ1 or TRGJ2. Matching the DNA to germline supplied the J gene, which TCRdb does not give. Germline V gene lookup returns CDR1 EGSTGY and CDR2 YDSYTSSV. V dropped 5 bases and J dropped 6; count of bases not matched to a gene: 13. There are 14 residues in the CDR3. The CDR3 region is CATWAPVGGYKKLF. The DNA for the CDR3 is TGTGCCACCTGGGCCCCGGTCGGAGGTTATAAGAAACTCTTT.

In its sample, this clone was seen a few times. TCRdb has a much larger clone's protein, which differs at residue 15 from the translation of this DNA, likely because of a read error; what is shown is the protein translated from the DNA. The J gene was not called, though the V gene is TRGV9. The germline CDR1 and CDR2 sequences are GITISATS and ISYDGTV (reference sequence). This CDR3 region has 17 residues. CDR3 region: CALWEVHQELGKKIRVF. CDR3 nucleotide sequence: TGTGCCTTGTGGGAGGTCCATCAAGAGTTGGGCAAAAAAATCAGGGTATTT.

The table lists this clone with a few counts. The chain uses TRGV3 and TRGJP2. The J gene comes from matching the DNA to germline here; TCRdb lacks it. The germline CDR1 and CDR2 sequences are VTNTFY and YDVSTARD (reference sequence). The trim removed 3 bases at V and 6 bases at J, leaving 4 bases unmatched. This CDR3 spans 13 amino acids. CDR3 amino acids: CATWDSGDWIKTF. CDR3 nucleotide sequence: TGTGCCACCTGGGACTCGGGTGATTGGATCAAGACGTTT.

This clone was detected ten times or more. The protein TCRdb lists belongs to a much larger clone and differs from this DNA's translation at residue 8, which points to a read error; the protein shown is made from the DNA. This sequence joins TRGV4 and TRGJ1 or TRGJ2. TCRdb records no J gene; here it was assigned by comparing the DNA to germline. Germline values: CDR1 EGSTGY, CDR2 YDSYTSSV. The CDR3 totals 13 residues. Germline trimming cut 5 bases from V and 5 bases from J; bases unmatched to any gene: 9. The CDR3 region is CATWVLYHYKKLF. Here the CDR3 DNA reads TGTGCCACCTGGGTACTATATCATTATAAGAAACTCTTT.

At least ten counts were recorded for this clone. The TCRdb record carries a much larger clone's protein, which differs from this DNA's translation at residue 9; a read error is the likely cause, and the protein listed here is the DNA translation. The CDR3 region is CATWDAPYCKKLF. The CDR3 nucleotides read TGTGCCACCTGGGATGCGCCTTATTGTAAGAAACTCTTT. The chain has TRGV4 and TRGJ1 or TRGJ2. The germline gives CDR1 EGSTGY, CDR2 YDSYTSSV. The CDR3 extends over 13 amino acids.

To note about this clone: A read error likely explains why the TCRdb protein, taken from a much larger clone, differs from this DNA's translation at residue 8; the protein shown is translated from the DNA. CDR3 DNA: TGTGCCACCTGGGACCGGAAAGACGAATATAAGAAACTCTTT. The encoded protein is CATWDRKDEYKKLF. The gene calls are TRGV8 and TRGJ1 or TRGJ2. J gave up 7 bases and V 4 bases, and 13 bases lay outside the gene matches. Germline V CDR1 and CDR2: VENAVY, YDSYNSRV. CDR3 length: 14 residues.

This clone occurred many times. This rearrangement joins TRGV2 to TRGJ1 or TRGJ2. CDR3 length: 15 amino acids. V lost 0 bases and J lost 3; bases outside the gene matches: 8. Germline values: CDR1 EGSNGY, CDR2 YDSYNSKV. The CDR3 loop reads CATWDGHLGYYKKLF. The DNA of the CDR3 is TGTGCCACCTGGGACGGGCATCTTGGTTATTATAAGAAACTCTTT.

Concerning this clone itself: A far larger clone is off by one base, so a read error is likely. The sample carries other DNA sequences with the same CDR3. The chain employs TRGV2 and TRGJP1. The CDR3 sequence is 18 residues long. Looked up from germline, CDR1 is EGSNGY and CDR2 is YDSYNSKV. DNA for the CDR3: TGTGCCACCTCCCAGATGGCTCTTAAATATACTACTGGTTGGTTCAAGATATTT. This translates into CATSQMALKYTTGWFKIF.

This clone was counted only a few times. The TCRdb protein comes from a much larger clone and disagrees with this DNA's translation at residue 6, likely due to a read error; the protein given here is derived from the DNA. The chain links TRGV9 to TRGJP. TCRdb does not report a J gene; here it was assigned by matching the DNA to germline references. Looked up from germline, CDR1 is GITISATS and CDR2 is ISYDGTV (reference sequence). The CDR3 runs 18 residues. V dropped 3 bases and J dropped 5; count of bases not matched to a gene: 10. The CDR3 sequence: CALWEMVGKELGKKIKVF. DNA of the CDR3: TGTGCCTTGTGGGAGATGGTGGGAAAAGAGTTGGGCAAAAAAATCAAGGTATTT.

This clone showed up just a few times. The limits of the CDR3 on the DNA are not certain, so only TCRdb's listed CDR3 is given. The J gene went uncalled, whereas the V gene is TRGV9. Termini included, the CDR3 measures 31 amino acids. Germline CDR1 reads GITISATS; CDR2 reads ISYDGTV (reference sequence). The CDR3 here is CALWEVHHYKKLFAVEQHLLSQVSIGRIQHF.

Concerning this clone: A far larger clone is only one base removed, so a read error is likely. The rearrangement joins TRGV9 to TRGJ1 or TRGJ2. The J gene, not given by TCRdb, was assigned here from a germline match of the nucleotide sequence. V shed 6 bases and J 11 bases; nucleotides not matched to a gene: 19. This CDR3 comprises 14 residues. Germline CDR1 reads GITISATS; CDR2 reads ISYDGTV (reference sequence). The CDR3 DNA follows: TGTGCCTTGTGGACCTTCTTAGGGGGGTGTGAGAAACTCTTT. This encodes CALWTFLGGCEKLF.

This clone was seen many times. The protein recorded in TCRdb matches a much larger clone and deviates from this DNA's translation at residue 3, suggesting a read error; the protein here is obtained by translating the DNA. Other DNA sequences from this sample encode an identical CDR3 as well. This chain connects TRGV9 to TRGJ1 or TRGJ2. TCRdb does not report a J gene; here it was assigned by matching the DNA to germline references. The CDR3 length is 11 residues. Germline CDR1 and CDR2: GITISATS and ISYDGTV (reference sequence). The CDR3 DNA follows: TGTGCCTCGTGGGAGGTGCGAAAGAAACTCTTT. This codes for CASWEVRKKLF.

Comment on this clone: The protein in TCRdb stems from a much larger clone and differs at residue 16 from this DNA's translation, likely a read error; here the protein is translated from the DNA. CDR3 region: CATWVARDIVSSDWIETF. As DNA, the CDR3 is TGTGCCACCTGGGTCGCGAGGGATATAGTTAGTAGTGATTGGATCGAGACGTTT. The V gene call is TRGV4, and the J gene call is absent. The CDR3 consists of 18 residues. The germline V gene has CDR1 EGSTGY and CDR2 YDSYTSSV.

About this clone: A read error is the likely source, as a far larger clone sits one nucleotide away. Distinct nucleotide sequences in the sample also encode this CDR3. V and J are TRGV9 and TRGJP. Matching the DNA to germline supplied the J gene, which TCRdb does not give. Germline V lookup: CDR1 GITISATS, CDR2 ISYDGTV (reference sequence). The CDR3 is 18 residues long. V lost 0 bases to trimming and J lost 6 bases; unmatched junction nucleotides: 8. CDR3 sequence: CALWEVLTRELGKKIKVF. The CDR3 coding sequence is TGTGCCTTGTGGGAGGTGCTAACGAGAGAGTTGGGCAAAAAAATCAAGGTATTT.

This clone has only a few counts. The protein TCRdb gives is from a much larger clone and does not agree with this DNA's translation at residue 16, likely a read error; the protein shown here comes from the DNA. The V gene reported is TRGV5; the J gene is uncalled. CDR1 and CDR2 (germline): VINAFY, YDVSNSKD. This CDR3 comprises 18 residues. CDR3 nucleotides: TGTGCCACCTGGGACAGGCCGTCCAAGTTTTCGAATTATTATAAGGAACTCTTT. Encoded protein: CATWDRPSKFSNYYKELF.

This clone came up many times. Translating this DNA gives a protein that differs at residue 6 from the TCRdb one, which belongs to a much larger clone; a read error is likely, and the protein shown is this translation. The chain couples TRGV9 to TRGJ1 or TRGJ2. V was clipped by 3 bases and J by 3 bases; unmatched bases: 11. Germline V lookup: CDR1 GITISATS, CDR2 ISYDGTV (reference sequence). CDR3 length: 15 residues. CDR3 amino acids: CALWEFPEVYYKKLF. The CDR3, as DNA: TGTGCCTTGTGGGAGTTCCCGGAGGTTTATTATAAGAAACTCTTT.

A few counts support this clone. A far larger clone is a single base away, which makes a read error likely. Other DNA sequences from this sample encode an identical CDR3 as well. The chain employs TRGV9 and TRGJP. TCRdb leaves out the J gene; it was filled in here by matching the DNA to germline. CDR3 length: 17 residues. Germline CDR1 and CDR2: GITISATS and ISYDGTV (reference sequence). The V and J ends lost 4 bases and 6 bases, in that order; junction bases with no gene match: 9. CDR3 loop: CALWETTPELGKKIKVF. CDR3 coding DNA: TGTGCCTTGTGGGAAACCACCCCAGAGTTGGGCAAAAAAATCAAGGTATTT.

As to this clone: The protein TCRdb lists belongs to a much larger clone and differs from this DNA's translation at residue 6, which points to a read error; the protein shown is made from the DNA. This chain links TRGV3 with TRGJ1 or TRGJ2. Germline matching of the DNA provided the J gene here, since TCRdb leaves it blank. This CDR3 contains 9 residues. Germline values: CDR1 VTNTFY, CDR2 YDVSTARD (reference sequence). Written as DNA, the CDR3 is TGTGCCACCTGTTATGAGAAACTCTTT. Translation: CATCYEKLF.

This clone was counted at least ten times. TCRdb's protein for this DNA is that of a much larger clone and differs from the translation at residue 5, likely a read error; the protein shown is the DNA translation. This chain joins TRGV4 and TRGJ1 or TRGJ2. The J gene is absent in TCRdb and was assigned here via DNA matching to germline. Losses at the gene ends were 5 bases for V and 3 bases for J; bases not matched to a gene: 4. Germline CDR1 reads EGSTGY; CDR2 reads YDSYTSSV. This CDR3 region has 12 residues. The CDR3 DNA follows: TGTGCCACCTGGGGTCTTTATTATAAGAAACTCTTT. Its translation is CATWGLYYKKLF.

This clone was observed a handful of times. The protein held in TCRdb is that of a much larger clone and does not match this DNA's translation at residue 12, likely because of a read error; the protein shown is translated from the DNA. The chain combines TRGV9 with TRGJP. The J gene, left out of TCRdb, was set here by checking the DNA against germline. This CDR3 contains 19 residues. Germline CDR1 GITISATS, CDR2 ISYDGTV (reference sequence). CDR3 in DNA: TGTGCCTTGTGGGAGGTGCGTAAGGAACAAGAGTCGGGCAAAAAAATCAAGGTATTT. Its protein is CALWEVRKEQESGKKIKVF.

As for this clone: This sequence is one base from a far larger clone and is likely a read error. At the DNA level, this CDR3 is encoded by other sequences in the same sample as well. No J gene was called, and the V gene is TRGV4. This CDR3 has 9 residues. Germline values: CDR1 EGSTGY, CDR2 YDSYTSSV. This CDR3 reads CATWDDALF. In DNA form, the CDR3 reads TGCGCCACCTGGGATGACGCCCTCTTT.

In the case of this clone: This DNA's translation and the protein TCRdb lists, from a much larger clone, do not match at residue 8, likely due to a read error; the protein shown is translated from the DNA. This chain links TRGV8 with TRGJ1 or TRGJ2. The J gene comes from matching the DNA to germline here; TCRdb lacks it. Germline V gives CDR1 VENAVY, CDR2 YDSYNSRV. This CDR3 is built from 14 residues. Trimming cost V 5 bases and J 4 bases; bases outside gene matches: 11. Written as DNA, the CDR3 is TGTGCCACCTGGGTTCTGCGGATCTATTATAAGAAACTCTTT. Residues: CATWVLRIYYKKLF.

This clone was counted at least ten times. The V gene is TRGV4, the J gene TRGJP2. CDR1 EGSTGY and CDR2 YDSYTSSV come from the germline V gene. The V and J ends lost 4 bases and 3 bases, in that order; junction bases with no gene match: 20. This CDR3 spans 19 amino acids. CDR3 coding DNA: TGTGCCACCTGGGACCGGGAGGGTCGGACGATGGGTAGTGATTGGATCAAGACGTTT. Translation: CATWDREGRTMGSDWIKTF.

This clone was observed many times. The protein given by TCRdb reflects a much larger clone and differs at residue 12 from this DNA's translation, likely from a read error; the protein shown is the DNA's translation. The V gene call is TRGV3, and the J gene call is absent. The CDR3 consists of 14 residues. Germline assignment: CDR1 VTNTFY and CDR2 YDVSTARD (reference sequence). The chain's CDR3 is CATWDRPSYYKELF. In nucleotides, the CDR3 is TGTGCCACCTGGGACAGGCCGAGTTATTATAAGGAACTCTTT.

This clone came up a few times. The V call is TRGV9, the J call TRGJ1 or TRGJ2. The J gene was not available in TCRdb and was assigned here by matching the DNA to germline segments. Trimming at V came to 4 bases and at J to 3 bases, leaving 12 bases not matched to a gene. Germline lookup yields CDR1 GITISATS and CDR2 ISYDGTV (reference sequence). The CDR3 covers 15 residues. CDR3 amino acids: CALWDVSLPYYKKLF. For the CDR3, the DNA is TGTGCCTTGTGGGATGTTTCCCTACCTTATTATAAGAAACTCTTT.

As for this clone: The protein TCRdb gives is from a much larger clone and does not agree with this DNA's translation at residue 8, likely a read error; the protein shown here comes from the DNA. This rearrangement joins TRGV2 to TRGJ1 or TRGJ2. The J gene, missing from TCRdb, was assigned here through DNA to germline matching. The CDR3 sequence is 13 residues long. Trimming at V came to 3 bases and at J to 7 bases, leaving 9 bases not matched to a gene. Per germline, CDR1 EGSNGY and CDR2 YDSYNSKV. CDR3 protein: CATWDPPRYKKLF. In DNA, the CDR3 is TGTGCCACCTGGGACCCCCCGAGATATAAGAAACTCTTT.

This clone has a count of ten or more. One base separates it from a far larger clone, so it is likely a read error. Other DNA sequences in this sample translate to the same CDR3. The chain carries TRGV9 and TRGJP. In the absence of a J gene in TCRdb, the DNA was matched to germline to assign it here. This CDR3 comprises 17 residues. Germline V gives CDR1 GITISATS, CDR2 ISYDGTV (reference sequence). CDR3 sequence: CALWEVHPELGKKIKVF. Written as DNA, the CDR3 is TGTGCCCTGTGGGAGGTGCACCCAGAGTTGGGCAAAAAAATCAAGGTATTT.

The called J gene is TRGJ1 or TRGJ2, whereas the V gene has no call. CDR3 size: 15 residues. The CDR3: CATWDRRGLAVNKLF. In nucleotides, the CDR3 is TGTGCCACCTGGGACAGGCGTGGTCTCGCTGTGAATAAACTCTTT.